This note documents a single T cell receptor beta chain sequence. The clone's antigen remains unknown. Base qualities are not provided; no much larger clone lies one nucleotide away. Cut back by 9 bases and 0 bases, the V and J ends lie 9 bases apart. From the cysteine through the phenylalanine, the CDR3 covers 12 amino acids. The DNA shown is the 36-base CDR3, in frame from base 1. According to the germline V gene, CDR1 reads MNHEY and CDR2 reads SVGAGI. Sequencing was carried out with an Illumina HiSeq 2500. Quantitative 5'-RACE with molecular barcodes was used to prepare TCR beta libraries. For the original study's pipeline: A new computational method based on a probabilistic model of VDJ rearrangement was used to identify disease-linked TCR variants. TCRdb trimmed the raw reads at Q25, called clones with MiXCR and kept productive beta chains. CDR3 protein duplicates are merged, each entry listing the most common genes and DNA. Here the V and J calls rest on TCRdb's processing, not on the authors' analysis. Here the sample has 250,000 to 400,000 distinct CDR3 sequences; more than 9% occur a single time. Roughly 9.2% of the sample comes from the top ten.

This record belongs to a study of CD8 T cells in ankylosing spondylitis (dated by TCRdb to the late 2010s). Notes on the research overall: To find TCR variants linked to disease, the study profiled T cell receptor beta repertoires in ankylosing spondylitis patients and healthy donors. The full study cohort comprised 20 to 25 ankylosing spondylitis patients and roughly 110 healthy donors. Peripheral blood was sampled, and synovial fluid was additionally collected from ankylosing spondylitis patients. Study-wide conclusions, independent of this receptor: Significant enrichment of the disease-linked clones was reported in matched synovial fluid samples from ankylosing spondylitis patients. Some motif variants were previously reported in synovial fluid and blood of reactive arthritis patients, suggesting common disease-initiation mechanisms. A TCR beta motif of about eight highly homologous amino acid variants appeared characteristic of blood from ankylosing spondylitis patients. A CD8+ phenotype was shown by the disease-linked clones, which were found at relatively low frequencies in peripheral blood.

The receptor comes from a female donor with ankylosing spondylitis or in good health (not recorded which). Recombination joined TRBV6-5 with TRBJ2-7; the D gene is perhaps TRBD2, on 5 matching bases. Sequenced: blood, either unsorted or a sorted T cell fraction (not recorded which). The bases are TGTGCCAGTCAGGCGGGCTCCTACGAGCAGTACTTC. This gives the protein CASQAGSYEQYF.